One sample yielded the 32 T cell receptor beta chains listed below, sequenced in a study of blood T cell repertoires in COVID-19. TCRdb keeps only in-frame clones here, not all; method: immunoSEQ multiplex PCR. The table has fewer than 150,000 clones, 70% to 90% seen once. Sequenced material: peripheral blood. Receptors originate from a woman in her 70s who had recovered from COVID-19.

The gene calls are TRBV7-9 and TRBJ2-1; 10 bases agree with TRBD2. CDR1 is SEHNR, CDR2 FQNEAQ, per germline (reference sequence). The ends lost 10 bases at V and 5 bases at J; junction bases unmatched: 8. The CDR3 has 14 residues. This chain's CDR3 is CATLLAGADNEQFF. As DNA, the CDR3 is TGTGCCACCCTCCTAGCGGGAGCTGACAATGAGCAGTTCTTC.

This chain joins TRBV2 and TRBJ1-1; TRBD1 agrees at 8 bases. The CDR3 is made up of 16 amino acids. CDR1 SNHLY and CDR2 FYNNEI come from the germline V gene. V trimming: 4 bases; J trimming: 6 bases; junction bases outside the gene matches: 13. In DNA, the CDR3 is TGTGCCAGCAGTGTCAGTGGTCGGCAGGGGGCTGCTGAAGCTTTCTTT. This translates into CASSVSGRQGAAEAFF.

The genes are TRBV5-6 and TRBJ1-1; D perhaps matches TRBD1 (6 bases). Deletions cut 4 bases from V and 3 bases from J, with 13 bases between. There are 14 residues in the CDR3. Germline assignment: CDR1 SGHDT and CDR2 YYEEEE. The CDR3 sequence is CASSAYNRDTEAFF. DNA of the CDR3: TGTGCCAGCAGCGCTTATAACAGGGACACTGAAGCTTTCTTT.

This clone turned up a few times. The chain joins TRBV29-1 to TRBJ2-7; 10 positions match TRBD1. The V segment lost 6 bases and the J segment 2 bases; nucleotides outside the gene matches: 10. There are 15 residues in the CDR3. Germline V gene lookup returns CDR1 SQVTM and CDR2 ANQGSEA. For the CDR3, the DNA is TGCAGCGTAGAGGGACGGGACAGGGGAACCTACGAGCAGTACTTC. Translation: CSVEGRDRGTYEQYF.

This rearrangement joins TRBV5-1 to TRBJ1-2; D is possibly TRBD1 (6 bases). Germline V CDR1 and CDR2: SGHRS, YFSETQ. The CDR3 runs 15 residues. Between the trimmed V and J ends, which lost 3 bases and 3 bases, there was a span of 15 bases. In nucleotides, the CDR3 is TGCGCCAGCAGCTACTCAAGAGGGGGTGACTATGGCTACACCTTC. Protein product: CASSYSRGGDYGYTF.

The V call is TRBV28, the J call TRBJ2-4; 8 bases match TRBD1. Looked up from germline, CDR1 is MDHEN and CDR2 is SYDVKM. After removal of 3 bases from V and 6 bases from J, the junction contained 4 bases not matched to a gene. The CDR3 length is 14 residues. The CDR3 DNA reads as TGTGCCAGCAGTTTCAGCAGGGGGCTAAACATTCAGTACTTC. This gives the protein CASSFSRGLNIQYF.

The rearrangement joins TRBV7-2 to TRBJ2-3, with 10 bases identical to TRBD2. With V trimmed by 5 bases and J by 5 bases, 7 bases remained unmatched. The CDR3 totals 15 residues. From germline, CDR1 is SGHTA and CDR2 FQGNSA. The CDR3: CASSPSGRAGDTQYF. In DNA, the CDR3 is TGTGCCAGCAGCCCCAGCGGGAGGGCCGGAGATACGCAGTATTTT.

The J gene is TRBJ2-7, the V gene TRBV6-5; D is uncertain. CDR3 length: 11 residues. The V gene lost 7 bases and the J gene lost 4 bases, with 8 bases spanning the gap. From germline, CDR1 is MNHEY and CDR2 SVGAGI. The CDR3: CASTAGYEQYF. For the CDR3, the DNA is TGTGCCAGCACCGCCGGGTACGAGCAGTACTTC.

The V call is TRBV5-1, the J call TRBJ2-1, with 9 bases lining up with TRBD2. The CDR3 spans 16 residues. The germline CDR1 and CDR2 sequences are SGHRS and YFSETQ. J gave up 0 bases and V 3 bases, and 4 bases lay outside the gene matches. CDR3 coding DNA: TGCGCCAGCAGCTACTCTAGCGGGGCCTCCTACAATGAGCAGTTCTTC. Translated, it gives CASSYSSGASYNEQFF.

This rearrangement joins TRBV3-1 (or the pseudogene TRBV3-2) to TRBJ2-2; D unresolved. The germline gives CDR1 LGHDT, CDR2 YNNKEL (reference sequence). V was shortened by 3 bases and J by 7 bases, with 3 bases between the two germline ends. The CDR3 has 11 amino acids. The CDR3 here is CASSHIGELFF. The CDR3 DNA reads TGTGCCAGCAGCCATATCGGGGAGCTGTTTTTT.

The gene calls are TRBV5-1 and TRBJ1-3; no definite D call. Trimming stripped 4 bases from V and 4 bases from J, with 9 bases between. The length of the CDR3 is 13 residues. Germline V CDR1 and CDR2: SGHRS, YFSETQ. CDR3 sequence: CASSPPGGNTIYF. The CDR3 region has the DNA TGCGCCAGCAGCCCCCCCGGGGGAAACACCATATATTTT.

This clone showed up just once. The chain is built from TRBV21-1 and TRBJ1-2; TRBD1 is the table's D call and was not checked against the DNA. TRBV21-1 is tagged as a pseudogene. The CDR3 runs 17 residues. The CDR3 DNA follows: TGTGCCACCAGGTATAATTCCGGGACAGGGGTTTTCTACGGCTACACCTTC. This translates into CATRYNSGTGVFYGYTF.

The chain recombines TRBV28 with TRBJ1-5; 8 nucleotides line up with TRBD1. CDR3 length: 15 amino acids. The V segment lost 7 bases and the J segment 2 bases; nucleotides outside the gene matches: 7. Germline CDR1 and CDR2: MDHEN and SYDVKM. For the CDR3, the DNA is TGTGCCAGCACCTCAGGGGGCGCAGGCAATCAGCCCCAGCATTTT. It is translated as CASTSGGAGNQPQHF.

This clone was detected a few times. The chain has TRBV5-5 and TRBJ1-4; D perhaps matches TRBD1 (6 bases). The CDR3 sequence is 16 residues long. V lost 1 base and J lost 8, with 18 bases in between. The germline V gene has CDR1 SGHKS and CDR2 YYEKEE (reference sequence). This CDR3 reads CASSLLGHSAEEKLFF. The DNA for the CDR3 is TGTGCCAGCAGCTTGTTGGGACACTCTGCGGAGGAAAAACTGTTTTTT.

Here the CDR3 reads CASSVAGRTDTQYF. In DNA form, the CDR3 reads TGTGCCAGCAGCGTAGCCGGGAGGACAGATACGCAGTATTTT. The V call is TRBV9, the J call TRBJ2-3, with 7 bases fitting TRBD2. CDR1 SGDLS and CDR2 YYNGEE come from the germline V gene. After removal of 0 bases from V and 3 bases from J, the junction contained 1 base not matched to a gene. The CDR3 extends over 14 amino acids.

The gene calls are TRBV29-1 and TRBJ2-1, with 7 bases matching TRBD2. The CDR3 loop spans 18 amino acids. Germline CDR1 and CDR2: SQVTM and ANQGSEA. Losses at the gene ends were 7 bases for V and 0 bases for J; bases not matched to a gene: 18. The CDR3 here is CSAKRPGGGLSSYNEQFF. The CDR3 DNA reads as TGCAGCGCCAAAAGGCCCGGGGGAGGGTTAAGCTCCTACAATGAGCAGTTCTTC.

The sample holds one count of this clone. This chain uses TRBV6-5 with TRBJ1-4; D ambiguous. Trimming pared 4 bases from V and 5 bases from J, leaving 11 bases between. The CDR3 has 14 residues. Germline lookup yields CDR1 MNHEY and CDR2 SVGAGI. The CDR3 reads CASSLSFRNEKLFF. The DNA of the CDR3 is TGTGCCAGCAGTTTATCTTTCCGGAATGAAAAACTGTTTTTT.

In this sample, this clone turned up once. The rearrangement joins TRBV9 to TRBJ1-1; weak D call: TRBD1 (5 bases). Trimming cost V 0 bases and J 4 bases, with 13 bases left between them. The CDR3 spans 15 residues. In germline, CDR1 is SGDLS, CDR2 YYNGEE. The CDR3 sequence is CASSVDWGVGTEAFF. The DNA for the CDR3 is TGTGCCAGCAGCGTAGATTGGGGGGTGGGCACTGAAGCTTTCTTT.

This clone was picked up one time. V usage is TRBV30 and J usage is TRBJ2-7; TRBD1 aligns across 8 bases. V trimming: 4 bases; J trimming: 6 bases; junction bases outside the gene matches: 11. The CDR3 length is 14 residues. The V gene's germline CDR1 is GTSNPN and CDR2 SVGIG (reference sequence). CDR3 amino acids: CAWNGDRLVGEQYF. The CDR3 DNA reads as TGTGCCTGGAATGGGGACAGGTTGGTGGGCGAGCAGTACTTC.

The chain joins TRBV7-2 to TRBJ1-1; D may be TRBD1 (5 bases). V was clipped by 2 bases and J by 3 bases, with 7 bases between them. Germline V gene lookup returns CDR1 SGHTA and CDR2 FQGNSA. The CDR3 covers 13 residues. CDR3 nucleotides: TGTGCCAGCAGCTTATGGGGGGACACTGAAGCTTTCTTT. It translates to CASSLWGDTEAFF.

This clone has just a few counts. The chain uses TRBV5-5 and TRBJ1-4; 10 nucleotides match TRBD1. Unmatched junction bases numbered 5, after V lost 4 bases and J lost 5 bases. CDR1 is SGHKS and CDR2 is YYEKEE in the germline V gene (reference sequence). The CDR3 totals 15 residues. The CDR3 loop reads CASSPWTGGNEKLFF. The CDR3 DNA follows: TGTGCCAGCAGCCCCTGGACAGGGGGGAATGAAAAACTGTTTTTT.

This clone was counted a single time. The chain recombines TRBV6-5 with TRBJ1-1; D is possibly TRBD1 (5 bases). Germline assignment: CDR1 MNHEY and CDR2 SVGAGI. V lost 5 bases and J lost 4, with 17 bases in between. This CDR3 region has 15 residues. CDR3 nucleotides: TGTGCCAGCAGTCGAAGCGGGGGTCGGGGCACTGAAGCTTTCTTT. Its translation is CASSRSGGRGTEAFF.

The chain carries TRBV19 and TRBJ1-5, with D hard to call. Germline V gene data show CDR1 as LNHDA and CDR2 as SQIVND (reference sequence). The V end lost 0 bases, the J end lost 0 bases, and 9 bases lay between the germline ends. The CDR3 extends over 16 amino acids. The chain's CDR3 is CASSIDTGYSNQPQHF. The CDR3 coding sequence is TGTGCCAGTAGTATAGATACCGGGTATAGCAATCAGCCCCAGCATTTT.

This chain uses TRBV28 with TRBJ2-7, with D perhaps matching TRBD1 (5 bases). V lost 6 bases, J lost 1 base, and 13 bases lay in between. This CDR3 region has 14 residues. Per germline, CDR1 MDHEN and CDR2 SYDVKM. CDR3 nucleotides: TGTGCCAGCAGGCTAATGGGGCCATCCTACGAGCAGTACTTC. The encoded protein is CASRLMGPSYEQYF.

As for this clone: This sample also contains other DNA sequences that code for the same CDR3. The chain carries TRBV15 and TRBJ1-2; unclear D gene. V lost 0 bases and J lost 5, with 7 bases in between. CDR3 length equals 13 residues. Germline CDR1 reads LNHNV; CDR2 reads YYDKDF (reference sequence). The CDR3 nucleotides read TGTGCCACCAGCAGAGACCCCGTATATGGCTACACCTTC. Amino acid sequence: CATSRDPVYGYTF.

The chain joins TRBV19 to TRBJ2-7; D unclear. Trimming took off 6 bases at V and 0 bases at J, with 9 bases between the two ends. CDR1 is LNHDA, CDR2 SQIVND, per germline (reference sequence). The CDR3 is 13 residues long. CDR3 nucleotides: TGTGCCAGTAGGGCTTTTGCCTCCTACGAGCAGTACTTC. Protein product: CASRAFASYEQYF. The full variable domain, its missing parts supplied by reference TRBV19 and TRBJ2-7, is DGGITQSPKYLFRKEGQNVTLSCEQNLNHDAMYWYRQDPGQGLRLIYYSQIVNDFQKGDIAEGYSVSREKKESFPLTVTSAQKNPTAFYLCASRAFASYEQYFGPGTRLTVT.

The chain is built from TRBV5-1 and TRBJ2-6; 14 bases are a match to TRBD2. Losses at the gene ends were 7 bases for V and 2 bases for J; bases not matched to a gene: 8. Germline CDR1 reads SGHRS; CDR2 reads YFSETQ. This CDR3 is 18 amino acids long. The CDR3 loop reads CASASGLAGVTGANVLTF. The CDR3 nucleotides read TGCGCCAGCGCTTCGGGACTAGCGGGAGTTACTGGGGCCAACGTCCTGACTTTC. The full variable domain, rest sourced from reference TRBV5-1 and TRBJ2-6, is KAGVTQTPRYLIKTRGQQVTLSCSPISGHRSVSWYQQTPGQGLQFLFEYFSETQRNKGNFPGRFSGRQFSNSRSEMNVSTLELGDSALYLCASASGLAGVTGANVLTFGAGSRLTVL.

V and J are TRBV18 and TRBJ2-1, with a tentative D call TRBD2 (7 bases). V was shortened by 5 bases and J by 8 bases, with 16 bases between the two germline ends. The CDR3 sequence is 14 residues long. Germline CDR1 is KGHSH and CDR2 is LQKENI. CDR3 DNA sequence: TGTGCCAGCTCAGATCGTCGGGGGGCGGATGAGCAGTTCTTC. It translates to CASSDRRGADEQFF.

This rearrangement joins TRBV9 to TRBJ1-2; tentative D call: TRBD1 (6 bases). V was pared by 4 bases and J by 4 bases, with 17 bases between. Germline V gene sequence: CDR1 SGDLS, CDR2 YYNGEE. The CDR3 is 15 amino acids. CDR3 sequence reads: CASSRGFTGTYGYTF. CDR3 in DNA: TGTGCCAGCAGCCGTGGCTTTACAGGGACCTATGGCTACACCTTC.

CDR3 sequence (DNA): TGTGCCAGCAGCGTAGACCAGGTTACTAATGAAAAACTGTTTTTT. Protein: CASSVDQVTNEKLFF. The rearrangement uses TRBV9 and TRBJ1-4; no clear D gene. Trimming pared 0 bases from V and 2 bases from J, leaving 8 bases between. CDR1 and CDR2 (germline): SGDLS, YYNGEE. The CDR3 extends over 15 amino acids. Together with reference TRBV9 and TRBJ1-4, the CDR3 gives the full variable domain: DSGVTQTPKHLITATGQRVTLRCSPRSGDLSVYWYQQSLDQGLQFLIQYYNGEERAKGNILERFSAQQFPDLHSELNLSSLELGDSALYFCASSVDQVTNEKLFFGSGTQLSVL.

The chain joins TRBV5-1 to TRBJ2-3, with TRBD1 matching 8 bases. V lost 2 bases, J lost 0 bases, and 5 bases stayed unmatched. The CDR3 is made up of 16 amino acids. Germline loops: CDR1 SGHRS, CDR2 YFSETQ. The CDR3 spells CASSFIRQGSTDTQYF. The CDR3, as DNA: TGCGCCAGCAGCTTTATCCGACAGGGGAGCACAGATACGCAGTATTTT.

The rearrangement uses TRBV4-2 and TRBJ2-3; D may be TRBD2 (5 bases). Germline loops: CDR1 LGHNA, CDR2 YNFKEQ. The CDR3 is made up of 16 amino acids. The V end lost 4 bases, the J end lost 1 base, and 15 bases lay between the germline ends. DNA for the CDR3: TGTGCCAGCAGCCCCACTCGGGGTAGCGGCACAGATACGCAGTATTTT. Translation: CASSPTRGSGTDTQYF.